This entry describes one TCR beta chain. The length of the CDR3 is 14 residues. Trimming shortened V by 4 bases and J by 7 bases, and 15 bases separated the two germline ends. From germline, CDR1 is SGHDT and CDR2 YYEEEE. The sample originates from a study of blood T cell repertoires in COVID-19. Source study methods: Amplification of reference gene primers provided the estimated nucleated cell counts. Produced via immunoSEQ multiplex PCR; TCRdb's table is partial and in-frame only. The DNA was the basis for D and trimming; V, J and clone size are from that table. The data contain over 250,000 clones, roughly 85% of them seen just once; the ten biggest clones take up approximately 12%.

This TCR came from a human donor in a cohort sampled during active COVID-19. Sequences were obtained from peripheral blood. This sequence joins TRBV5-6 and TRBJ1-3; TRBD1 is a possible D gene (5 bases). CDR3 bases: TGTGCCAGCAGCATTAACCCTCAGGGTAACACCATATATTTT. It encodes CASSINPQGNTIYF.